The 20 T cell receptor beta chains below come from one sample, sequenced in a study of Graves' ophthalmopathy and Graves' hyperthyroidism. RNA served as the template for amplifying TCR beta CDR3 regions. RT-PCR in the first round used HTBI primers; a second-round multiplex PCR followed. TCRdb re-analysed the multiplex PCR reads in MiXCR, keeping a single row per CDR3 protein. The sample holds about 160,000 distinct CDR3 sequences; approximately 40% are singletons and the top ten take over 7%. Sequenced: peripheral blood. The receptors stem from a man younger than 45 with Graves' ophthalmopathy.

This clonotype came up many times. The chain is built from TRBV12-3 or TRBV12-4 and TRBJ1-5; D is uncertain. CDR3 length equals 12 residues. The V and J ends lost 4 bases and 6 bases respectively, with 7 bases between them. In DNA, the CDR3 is TGTGCCAGCAGTTGGTGGGGTCAGCCCCAGCATTTT. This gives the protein CASSWWGQPQHF.

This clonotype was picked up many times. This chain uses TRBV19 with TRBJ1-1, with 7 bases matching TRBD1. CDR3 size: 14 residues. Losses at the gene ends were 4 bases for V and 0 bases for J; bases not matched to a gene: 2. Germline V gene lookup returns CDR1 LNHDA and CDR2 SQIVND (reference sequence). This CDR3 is CASSRDRLNTEAFF. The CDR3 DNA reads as TGTGCCAGTAGTAGGGACAGATTGAACACTGAAGCTTTCTTT.

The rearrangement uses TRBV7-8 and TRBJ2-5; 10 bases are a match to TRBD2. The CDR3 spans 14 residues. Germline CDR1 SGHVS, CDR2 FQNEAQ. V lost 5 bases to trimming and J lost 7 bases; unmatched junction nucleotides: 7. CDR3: CASSILAGEGTQYF. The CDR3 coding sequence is TGTGCCAGCAGCATCCTAGCGGGAGAGGGGACCCAGTACTTC.

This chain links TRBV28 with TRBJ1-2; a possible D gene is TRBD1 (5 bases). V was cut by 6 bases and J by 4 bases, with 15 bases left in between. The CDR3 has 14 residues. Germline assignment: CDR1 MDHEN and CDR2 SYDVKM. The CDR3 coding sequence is TGTGCCAGCAGCCCGGGACGGTGGATCTATGGCTACACCTTC. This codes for CASSPGRWIYGYTF.

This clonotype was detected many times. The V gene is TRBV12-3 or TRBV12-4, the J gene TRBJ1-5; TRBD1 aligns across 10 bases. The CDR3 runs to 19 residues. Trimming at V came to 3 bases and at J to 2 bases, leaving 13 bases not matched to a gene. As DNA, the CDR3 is TGTGCCAGCAGTTTTTCGGGACAGGGGCAAAGCCTTGGCAATCAGCCCCAGCATTTT. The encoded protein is CASSFSGQGQSLGNQPQHF.

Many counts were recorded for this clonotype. CDR3 DNA sequence: TGCGCCAGCAGCCAAGATCGGCAGGGCCCTTTGGAGACCCAGTACTTC. Protein: CASSQDRQGPLETQYF. This sequence joins TRBV4-3 and TRBJ2-5, with a weak D call TRBD1 (5 bases). This CDR3 is built from 16 residues. V gave up 0 bases and J gave up 5 bases, with 16 bases separating them. Germline assignment: CDR1 LGHNA and CDR2 YSLEER.

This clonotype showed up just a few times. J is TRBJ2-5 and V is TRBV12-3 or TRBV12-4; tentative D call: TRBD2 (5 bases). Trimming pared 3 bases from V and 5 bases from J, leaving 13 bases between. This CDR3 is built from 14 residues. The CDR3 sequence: CASSLRASLETQYF. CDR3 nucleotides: TGTGCCAGCAGTTTGCGGGCTAGCCTTGAGACCCAGTACTTC.

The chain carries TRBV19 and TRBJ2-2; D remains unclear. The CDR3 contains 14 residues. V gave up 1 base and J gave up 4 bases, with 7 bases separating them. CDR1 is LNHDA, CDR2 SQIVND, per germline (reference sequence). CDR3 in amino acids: CASSIGGFTGELFF. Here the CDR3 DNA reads TGTGCCAGTAGTATAGGCGGTTTCACCGGGGAGCTGTTTTTT.

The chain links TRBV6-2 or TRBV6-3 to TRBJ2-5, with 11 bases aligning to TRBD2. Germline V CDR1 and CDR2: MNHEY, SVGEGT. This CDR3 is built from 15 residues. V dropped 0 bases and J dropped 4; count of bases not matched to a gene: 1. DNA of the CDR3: TGTGCCAGCAGTTACTCTGGACTAGCGGGAGAGACCCAGTACTTC. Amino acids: CASSYSGLAGETQYF.

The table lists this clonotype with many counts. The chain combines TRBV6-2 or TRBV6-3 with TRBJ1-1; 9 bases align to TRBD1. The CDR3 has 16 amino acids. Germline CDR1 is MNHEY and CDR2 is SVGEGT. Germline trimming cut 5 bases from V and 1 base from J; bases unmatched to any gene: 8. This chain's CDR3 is CASSRGQGKPNTEAFF. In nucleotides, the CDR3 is TGTGCCAGCAGTCGAGGACAGGGGAAACCGAACACTGAAGCTTTCTTT.

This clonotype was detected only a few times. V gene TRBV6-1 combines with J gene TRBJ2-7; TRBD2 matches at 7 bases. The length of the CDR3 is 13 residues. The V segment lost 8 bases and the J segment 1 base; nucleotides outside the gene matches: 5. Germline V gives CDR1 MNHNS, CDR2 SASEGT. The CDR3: CASYRGDSYEQYF. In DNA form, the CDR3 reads TGTGCCAGCTATCGGGGGGATTCCTACGAGCAGTACTTC.

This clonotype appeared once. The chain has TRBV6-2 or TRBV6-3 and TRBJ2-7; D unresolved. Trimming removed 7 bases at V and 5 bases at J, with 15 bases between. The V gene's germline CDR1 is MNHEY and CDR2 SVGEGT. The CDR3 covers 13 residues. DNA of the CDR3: TGTGCCAGCAAAAAACCTCCGGACGACGAGCAGTACTTC. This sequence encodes CASKKPPDDEQYF.

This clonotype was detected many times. For the CDR3, the DNA is TGTGCCAGCAGTTATGGTGGAGAGAACACTGAAGCTTTCTTT. Its protein is CASSYGGENTEAFF. This chain connects TRBV6-2 or TRBV6-3 to TRBJ1-1; D is unresolved. Germline CDR1 MNHEY, CDR2 SVGEGT. This CDR3 spans 14 amino acids. V was clipped by 3 bases and J by 1 base, with 9 bases between them.

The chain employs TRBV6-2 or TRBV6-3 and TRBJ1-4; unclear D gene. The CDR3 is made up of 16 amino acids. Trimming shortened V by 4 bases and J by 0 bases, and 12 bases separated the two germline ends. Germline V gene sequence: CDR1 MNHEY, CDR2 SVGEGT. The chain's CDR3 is CASSSTATSTNEKLFF. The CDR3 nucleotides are TGTGCCAGCAGTTCAACGGCTACCTCAACTAATGAAAAACTGTTTTTT.

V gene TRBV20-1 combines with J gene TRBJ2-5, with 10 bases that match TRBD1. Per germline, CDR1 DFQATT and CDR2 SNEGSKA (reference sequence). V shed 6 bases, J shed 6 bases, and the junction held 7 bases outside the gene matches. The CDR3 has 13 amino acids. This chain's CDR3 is CSAPGTGDQTQYF. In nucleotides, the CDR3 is TGCAGTGCCCCGGGGACAGGGGATCAGACCCAGTACTTC.

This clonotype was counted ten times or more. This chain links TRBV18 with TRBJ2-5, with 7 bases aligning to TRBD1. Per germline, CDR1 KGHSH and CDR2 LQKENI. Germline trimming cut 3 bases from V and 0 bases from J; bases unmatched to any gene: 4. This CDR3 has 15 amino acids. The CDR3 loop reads CASSPRQGNQETQYF. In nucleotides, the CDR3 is TGTGCCAGCTCACCGCGACAGGGAAACCAAGAGACCCAGTACTTC.

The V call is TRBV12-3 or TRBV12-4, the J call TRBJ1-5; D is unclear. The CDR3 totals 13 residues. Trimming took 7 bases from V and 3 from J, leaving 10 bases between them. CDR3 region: CASKNSVNQPQHF. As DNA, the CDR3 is TGTGCCAGCAAGAACAGCGTCAATCAGCCCCAGCATTTT.

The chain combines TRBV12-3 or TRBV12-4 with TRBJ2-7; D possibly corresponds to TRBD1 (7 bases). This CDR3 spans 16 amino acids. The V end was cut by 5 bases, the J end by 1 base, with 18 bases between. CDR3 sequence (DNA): TGTGCCAGCAGTCCGGGACTGGCAGGGGGGTCCTACGAGCAGTACTTC. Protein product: CASSPGLAGGSYEQYF.

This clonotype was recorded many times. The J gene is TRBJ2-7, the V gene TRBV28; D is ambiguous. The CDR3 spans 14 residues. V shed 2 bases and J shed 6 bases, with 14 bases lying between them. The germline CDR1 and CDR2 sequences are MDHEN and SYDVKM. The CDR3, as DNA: TGTGCCAGCAGTTTAGGATTTCCCCCCGGCGAGCAGTACTTC. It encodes CASSLGFPPGEQYF.

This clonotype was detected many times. The CDR3 region is CASSYQTPTEAFF. DNA of the CDR3: TGTGCCAGCAGTTACCAGACACCGACTGAAGCTTTCTTT. The gene calls are TRBV6-2 or TRBV6-3 and TRBJ1-1; D is unresolved. This CDR3 has 13 residues. Trimming removed 2 bases at V and 5 bases at J, with 9 bases between. Germline V gene lookup returns CDR1 MNHEY and CDR2 SVGEGT.